This T cell receptor (beta chain) was identified during a study of T cells in Graves' hyperthyroidism and ophthalmopathy. Losses at the gene ends were 7 bases for V and 0 bases for J; bases not matched to a gene: 5. Germline V gives CDR1 SQVTM, CDR2 ANQGSEA. The CDR3 sequence is 13 residues long. General study results and limits: The model's output predicted ophthalmopathy at a median of 6.5 months prior to onset.

This clonotype has at least ten counts. The antigen is undetermined. RNA transcripts were the template for amplifying TCR beta CDR3 regions. During a first-round RT-PCR of the TCR CDR3, the HTBI primer set was used. TCRdb reprocessed the multiplex PCR reads with MiXCR, giving one entry per CDR3 protein. The repertoire holds some 510,000 distinct CDR3 sequences, with 40% to 55% as singletons. This rearrangement joins TRBV29-1 to TRBJ1-1, with 7 bases fitting TRBD1. Sequencing input: peripheral blood or thyroid tissue (not recorded which). The source is a woman between 18 and 30 years old with Graves' hyperthyroidism. This CDR3 reads CSGGGFMNTEAFF. CDR3 nucleotides: TGCAGCGGAGGGGGCTTCATGAACACTGAAGCTTTCTTT.